A single TCR beta chain is shown here with its context. Antigen: not known. 60 Vbeta and 13 Jbeta primers were used in PCR. Only in-frame clones appear in the TCRdb table, and some are missing; sequencing was by immunoSEQ multiplex PCR. The repertoire holds about 120,000 clones, with roughly 80% as singletons. The data stem from a study of cytomegalovirus exposure and HLA in healthy donors. Study outcomes and limitations: The authors judged a highly shared variant cluster likely a sequencing artifact. A later analysis reportedly found that, within productive TCRs, an Asian-associated ancestry cluster had fewer N-insertions than the mean observed across the approximately 670 donors. With later analysis, a missense DCLRE1C variant became linked to TCR beta V- and J-gene trimming.

Germline CDR1 and CDR2: MGHDK and SYGVNS. The CDR3 extends over 17 amino acids. J gave up 4 bases and V 3 bases, and 12 bases lay outside the gene matches. The V and J genes are TRBV25-1 and TRBJ2-3; 8 bases agree with TRBD2. This receptor was identified in a young man in good health and CMV-seropositive. The sample was PBMCs. For the CDR3, the DNA is TGTGCCAGCAGTGATCTATCCGGGAGGGCCGGTGCAGATACGCAGTATTTT. Translating it yields CASSDLSGRAGADTQYF. Filled out from reference TRBV25-1 and TRBJ2-3, the complete variable domain reads EADIYQTPRYLVIGTGKKITLECSQTMGHDKMYWYQQDPGMELHLIHYSYGVNSTEKGDLSSESTVSRIRTEHFPLTLESARPSHTSQYLCASSDLSGRAGADTQYFGPGTRLTVL.